One and the same sample provided the 28 T cell receptor beta chains below, sequenced in a study of response to subunit inactivated influenza vaccine. TCRdb analysed the RT-PCR reads with MiXCR anew, one entry per CDR3 protein. The table shows 800,000 to 1,000,000 distinct CDR3 sequences, with about 20% occurring only once. The sample here was PBMCs from blood, taken roughly 5 days after vaccination. The receptors originated from a man aged 45 to 65 who received an inactivated influenza vaccine.

This clonotype was counted between two and nine times. This chain links TRBV20-1 with TRBJ1-5, with D unclear. This CDR3 spans 13 amino acids. The ends were cut back, 1 base at V and 5 bases at J, with 9 bases in the middle. Germline V gene lookup returns CDR1 DFQATT and CDR2 SNEGSKA (reference sequence). The CDR3 is CSARADADQPQHF. The CDR3 nucleotides read TGCAGTGCTAGAGCGGACGCTGATCAGCCCCAGCATTTT.

The chain has TRBV5-1 and TRBJ2-1; D not resolved. The length of the CDR3 is 14 residues. Germline lookup yields CDR1 SGHRS and CDR2 YFSETQ. The V and J ends lost 0 bases and 10 bases respectively, with 14 bases between them. The CDR3 loop is CASSLEGQWTEQFF. The CDR3 nucleotides are TGCGCCAGCAGCTTGGAGGGCCAATGGACGGAGCAGTTCTTC. Together with reference TRBV5-1 and TRBJ2-1, the CDR3 gives the full variable domain: KAGVTQTPRYLIKTRGQQVTLSCSPISGHRSVSWYQQTPGQGLQFLFEYFSETQRNKGNFPGRFSGRQFSNSRSEMNVSTLELGDSALYLCASSLEGQWTEQFFGPGTRLTVL.

This clonotype was seen many times. The gene calls are TRBV21-1 and TRBJ2-3; the table's D call, TRBD2, has no DNA check behind it. TRBV21-1 is a listed pseudogene. This CDR3 has 18 amino acids. The CDR3 DNA reads as TGTGCCAGCAGCGAAATACCGAAGACTAGCGGGGCTTCAGATACGCAGTATTTT. Translation gives CASSEIPKTSGASDTQYF.

This clonotype appeared a few times. The chain uses TRBV27 and TRBJ2-5; no definite D call. This CDR3 has 9 amino acids. V was cut by 7 bases and J by 6 bases, with 3 bases left in between. Germline CDR1 is MNHEY and CDR2 is SMNVEV (reference sequence). The CDR3 loop is CASNKTQYF. CDR3 in DNA: TGTGCCAGCAATAAGACCCAGTACTTC.

The table lists this clonotype with a few counts. The rearrangement links TRBV20-1 to TRBJ1-6; possibly TRBD1 for D (6 bases). The CDR3 length is 12 residues. V shed 6 bases and J shed 7 bases, with 10 bases lying between them. Germline CDR1 DFQATT, CDR2 SNEGSKA (reference sequence). For the CDR3, the DNA is TGCAGTGCCCACAGGGCCAATTCACCCCTCCACTTT. Encoded protein: CSAHRANSPLHF.

The table lists this clonotype with many counts. This chain uses TRBV4-3 with TRBJ2-7; 8 nucleotides agree with TRBD2. The CDR3 runs to 16 residues. Per germline, CDR1 LGHNA and CDR2 YSLEER. Losses at the gene ends were 0 bases for V and 1 base for J; bases not matched to a gene: 5. This CDR3 reads CASSQDNGRASYEQYF. Here the CDR3 DNA reads TGCGCCAGCAGCCAAGATAACGGGAGGGCTTCCTACGAGCAGTACTTC.

This clonotype was counted ten times or more. The CDR3 reads CASSQTDTQYF. For the CDR3, the DNA is TGTGCCAGCAGTCAGACAGATACGCAGTATTTT. The chain employs TRBV3-1 and TRBJ2-3; D gene unclear. The ends were cut back, 6 bases at V and 3 bases at J, with 4 bases in the middle. Germline lookup yields CDR1 LGHDT and CDR2 YNNKEL (reference sequence). The CDR3 consists of 11 residues.

This clonotype was picked up a small number of times. The J gene is TRBJ2-2, the V gene TRBV7-8, with 10 bases matching TRBD2. The CDR3 consists of 18 residues. The germline V gene encodes CDR1 SGHVS and CDR2 FQNEAQ. With 5 bases clipped from V and 6 bases from J, the junction kept 15 bases outside the gene matches. CDR3 nucleotide sequence: TGTGCCAGCAGCCTCATACCTTTACTAGCGGGATCGGCCGGGGAGCTGTTTTTT. It specifies CASSLIPLLAGSAGELFF. The whole variable domain, remainder taken from reference TRBV7-8 and TRBJ2-2, is GAGVSQSPRYKVAKRGQDVALRCDPISGHVSLFWYQQALGQGPEFLTYFQNEAQLDKSGLPSDRFFAERPEGSVSTLKIQRTQQEDSAVYLCASSLIPLLAGSAGELFFGEGSRLTVL.

This clonotype has at least ten counts. The V and J genes are TRBV12-3 or TRBV12-4 and TRBJ1-5, with D uncertain. This CDR3 comprises 13 residues. V was shortened by 6 bases and J by 0 bases, with 6 bases between the two germline ends. The DNA for the CDR3 is TGTGCCAGCAGCTATAATAGCAATCAGCCCCAGCATTTT. This gives the protein CASSYNSNQPQHF.

The gene calls are TRBV28 and TRBJ2-4; perhaps TRBD2 as D (5 bases). Germline values: CDR1 MDHEN, CDR2 SYDVKM. Between the trimmed V and J ends, which lost 5 bases and 9 bases, there was a span of 14 bases. This CDR3 comprises 13 residues. The CDR3 region is CASSVRGSPIQYF. The CDR3 bases are TGTGCCAGCAGTGTCCGGGGAAGCCCCATTCAGTACTTC.

This clonotype has just a few counts. V usage is TRBV20-1 and J usage is TRBJ2-5; 7 bases agree with TRBD2. The V segment lost 3 bases and the J segment 3 bases; nucleotides outside the gene matches: 4. From germline, CDR1 is DFQATT and CDR2 SNEGSKA (reference sequence). The CDR3 length is 13 residues. Here the CDR3 DNA reads TGCAGTGCTAGTCCCCGGGGGGAAGAGACCCAGTACTTC. This translates into CSASPRGEETQYF.

This clonotype was observed a handful of times. The genes are TRBV9 and TRBJ2-3, with D perhaps matching TRBD1 (6 bases). Germline assignment: CDR1 SGDLS and CDR2 YYNGEE. There are 14 residues in the CDR3. V was cut by 3 bases and J by 2 bases, with 10 bases left in between. The CDR3 sequence: CASSETGSTDTQYF. The CDR3 region has the DNA TGTGCCAGCAGCGAGACAGGATCCACAGATACGCAGTATTTT.

This clonotype was detected ten times or more. V is TRBV5-1 and J is TRBJ1-2; D not resolved. The ends were cut back, 1 base at V and 3 bases at J, with 7 bases in the middle. Per the germline V gene, CDR1 is SGHRS and CDR2 is YFSETQ. The CDR3 has 13 amino acids. The CDR3, as DNA: TGCGCCAGCAGCTTGAGGGCAGACTATGGCTACACCTTC. Translated: CASSLRADYGYTF.

The CDR3 loop reads CASSEVGRTSSGANVLTF. In DNA, the CDR3 is TGTGCCAGCAGTGAAGTAGGTCGTACAAGCTCTGGGGCCAACGTCCTGACTTTC. This chain connects TRBV25-1 to TRBJ2-6; no firm D call. Germline CDR1 and CDR2: MGHDK and SYGVNS. V lost 2 bases and J lost 0, with 14 bases in between. The CDR3 consists of 18 residues.

This clonotype came up a few times. V is TRBV20-1 and J is TRBJ2-7, with a possible D match to TRBD2 (6 bases). The CDR3 is 15 residues long. CDR1 is DFQATT, CDR2 SNEGSKA, per germline (reference sequence). Trimming took 0 bases from V and 2 from J, leaving 14 bases between them. CDR3: CSAREIGLSPYEQYF. DNA of the CDR3: TGCAGTGCTAGAGAAATAGGACTATCCCCCTACGAGCAGTACTTC.

The rearrangement joins TRBV5-1 to TRBJ1-2; D is perhaps TRBD1 (6 bases). Germline CDR1 and CDR2: SGHRS and YFSETQ. The CDR3 is made up of 14 amino acids. The germline V and J ends were trimmed by 4 bases and 5 bases, with 15 bases remaining between them. CDR3: CASSPNRVPYGYTF. CDR3 coding DNA: TGCGCCAGCAGCCCGAACAGGGTTCCTTATGGCTACACCTTC.

The chain uses TRBV20-1 and TRBJ1-5; TRBD1 aligns across 11 bases. The J segment lost 1 base and the V segment lost 5 bases, leaving 4 bases of the junction unmatched. The CDR3 totals 15 residues. Germline V gene data show CDR1 as DFQATT and CDR2 as SNEGSKA (reference sequence). The CDR3 coding sequence is TGCAGTGCTGGACGGACAGGGGGCAGCAATCAGCCCCAGCATTTT. This encodes CSAGRTGGSNQPQHF.

This chain joins TRBV4-1 and TRBJ2-1; TRBD1 aligns across 11 bases. CDR3 length equals 17 residues. V dropped 3 bases and J dropped 3; count of bases not matched to a gene: 7. Germline V CDR1 and CDR2: MGHRA, YSYEKL. The CDR3 region has the DNA TGCGCCAGCAGCCACGGCCCGGGACAGGGGGTCTACAATGAGCAGTTCTTC. This encodes CASSHGPGQGVYNEQFF.

This clonotype was counted a few times. V and J are TRBV12-3 or TRBV12-4 and TRBJ2-3; 7 bases are a match to TRBD2. The CDR3 has 17 residues. J was trimmed by 0 bases and V by 6 bases; bases with no gene match: 12. Written as DNA, the CDR3 is TGTGCCAGCAGACCAGTGTTAGCGGGTCCTAGCACAGATACGCAGTATTTT. Encoded protein: CASRPVLAGPSTDTQYF.

The gene calls are TRBV27 and TRBJ2-1, with 8 bases lining up with TRBD2. Germline loops: CDR1 MNHEY, CDR2 SMNVEV (reference sequence). The CDR3 contains 17 residues. After removal of 6 bases from V and 4 bases from J, the junction contained 14 bases not matched to a gene. This chain's CDR3 is CASRRASLAATYNEQFF. The CDR3 region has the DNA TGTGCCAGCAGACGCGCCTCACTAGCGGCAACTTACAATGAGCAGTTCTTC.

There are a few counts of this clonotype. J is TRBJ2-2 and V is TRBV20-1, with a weak D call TRBD1 (5 bases). The V end lost 4 bases, the J end lost 5 bases, and 14 bases lay between the germline ends. Germline CDR1 and CDR2: DFQATT and SNEGSKA (reference sequence). The CDR3 has 14 amino acids. DNA for the CDR3: TGCAGTGCTATTTCCCGCTCAGGGACCGGGGAGCTGTTTTTT. Amino acid sequence: CSAISRSGTGELFF.

This chain uses TRBV7-9 with TRBJ2-2; D is undetermined. Trimming pared 5 bases from V and 7 bases from J, leaving 8 bases between. Looked up from germline, CDR1 is SEHNR and CDR2 is FQNEAQ (reference sequence). This CDR3 comprises 12 residues. In DNA form, the CDR3 reads TGTGCCAGCAGCGAGATCAGCGGGGAGCTGTTTTTT. This encodes CASSEISGELFF.

This clonotype was seen only a few times. The chain carries TRBV29-1 and TRBJ2-3; weak D call: TRBD1 (6 bases). The CDR3 spans 16 residues. Germline V gene data show CDR1 as SQVTM and CDR2 as ANQGSEA. Trimming left V 6 bases short and J 3 bases short, with 22 bases between. The CDR3 spells CSVTGQPGHQTDTQYF. CDR3 bases: TGCAGCGTCACGGGCCAACCGGGACACCAGACAGATACGCAGTATTTT.

The rearrangement uses TRBV18 and TRBJ2-1; 11 bases match TRBD2. This CDR3 contains 18 residues. The trim removed 5 bases at V and 0 bases at J, leaving 9 bases unmatched. Germline loops: CDR1 KGHSH, CDR2 LQKENI. The CDR3 region is CASSAILAGGRSYNEQFF. CDR3 nucleotides: TGTGCCAGCTCAGCCATTCTAGCGGGGGGTCGCTCCTACAATGAGCAGTTCTTC.

This clonotype was recorded a few times. J is TRBJ2-2 and V is TRBV24-1, with a weak D call TRBD2 (5 bases). Germline lookup yields CDR1 KGHDR and CDR2 SFDVKD. Trimming removed 5 bases at V and 1 base at J, with 7 bases between. The CDR3 covers 14 residues. The CDR3, as DNA: TGTGCCACCAGTGCGGGATGGAACACCGGGGAGCTGTTTTTT. Translating it yields CATSAGWNTGELFF.

This clonotype was seen many times. The rearrangement uses TRBV15 and TRBJ2-3; 7 bases line up with TRBD2. This CDR3 is 13 amino acids long. The V segment lost 5 bases and the J segment 8 bases; nucleotides outside the gene matches: 7. Germline lookup yields CDR1 LNHNV and CDR2 YYDKDF (reference sequence). The CDR3 DNA reads as TGTGCCACCAGCCTTCAAGGGAGGGGTACGCAGTATTTT. Its translation: CATSLQGRGTQYF. The entire variable domain, with the rest obtained from reference TRBV15 and TRBJ2-3, is as follows: DAMVIQNPRYQVTQFGKPVTLSCSQTLNHNVMYWYQQKSSQAPKLLFHYYDKDFNNEADTPDNFQSRRPNTSFCFLDIRSPGLGDTAMYLCATSLQGRGTQYFGPGTRLTVL.

This chain links TRBV5-4 with TRBJ2-5; D call uncertain. Germline lookup yields CDR1 SGHNT and CDR2 YYREEE (reference sequence). With 4 bases removed from V and 3 bases from J, the gap between germline ends came to 10 bases. This CDR3 region has 13 residues. The CDR3 DNA reads as TGTGCCAGCAGCCTCCCCTTCAAAGAGACCCAGTACTTC. Encoded protein: CASSLPFKETQYF.

This clonotype occurred a few times. The chain uses TRBV5-5 and TRBJ2-3; 8 nucleotides agree with TRBD2. V was clipped by 2 bases and J by 4 bases; unmatched bases: 9. CDR3 length: 16 amino acids. Germline-derived CDR1 and CDR2 are SGHKS and YYEKEE (reference sequence). The CDR3 sequence is CASSFPASGLADTQYF. The CDR3, as DNA: TGTGCCAGCAGCTTCCCCGCTAGCGGGCTCGCAGATACGCAGTATTTT.